The 15 T cell receptor beta chains listed next were all sequenced from one sample in a study of CD8+ T cells in alopecia areata. The authors extracted RNA and reverse transcribed it into cDNA as the sequencing template. Assay: immunoSEQ multiplex PCR; the TCRdb copy retains only in-frame clones and omits some. This table has 25,000 or so clones, about 47% appearing once. The source material was NKG2D-high CD8+ T cells sorted from blood. Receptors originate from a human donor with alopecia areata.

This clone was recorded only once. The rearrangement links TRBV27 to TRBJ1-5, with unresolved D. With 6 bases removed from V and 0 bases from J, the gap between germline ends came to 6 bases. Germline CDR1 is MNHEY and CDR2 is SMNVEV (reference sequence). The CDR3 is made up of 13 amino acids. CDR3 sequence reads: CASSSYSNQPQHF. The CDR3 nucleotides are TGTGCCAGCAGCTCCTATAGCAATCAGCCCCAGCATTTT.

The J gene is TRBJ1-1, the V gene TRBV28; the D is unclear. Per the germline V gene, CDR1 is MDHEN and CDR2 is SYDVKM. The CDR3 has 14 amino acids. The V end was cut by 6 bases, the J end by 3 bases, with 14 bases between. Here the CDR3 DNA reads TGTGCCAGCAGACCTTCACGGAGGGACACTGAAGCTTTCTTT. This translates into CASRPSRRDTEAFF.

The table lists this clone with a count of one. This chain links TRBV5-1 with TRBJ2-1; 8 bases agree with TRBD1. Germline V CDR1 and CDR2: SGHRS, YFSETQ. V shed 5 bases, J shed 4 bases, and the junction held 5 bases outside the gene matches. CDR3 size: 14 residues. This chain's CDR3 is CASSWTGTYNEQFF. The CDR3 DNA sequence: TGCGCCAGCAGTTGGACAGGGACGTACAATGAGCAGTTCTTC.

This clone was seen a handful of times. This chain joins TRBV7-8 and TRBJ2-7, with no clear D. V lost 9 bases and J 0 bases, leaving 6 bases between the germline ends. The germline gives CDR1 SGHVS, CDR2 FQNEAQ. This CDR3 has 11 amino acids. In DNA, the CDR3 is TGTGCCAGTACCCCCTCCTACGAGCAGTACTTC. Translation gives CASTPSYEQYF.

This chain connects TRBV7-9 to TRBJ2-3; unclear D gene. Trimming cost V 0 bases and J 2 bases, with 6 bases left between them. The CDR3 is 14 amino acids. Germline CDR1 and CDR2: SEHNR and FQNEAQ (reference sequence). Written as DNA, the CDR3 is TGTGCCAGCAGCTTAGCGACGTCCACAGATACGCAGTATTTT. It yields the protein CASSLATSTDTQYF.

This chain joins TRBV11-2 and TRBJ1-1; TRBD1 agrees at 12 bases. CDR3 length equals 18 residues. V gave up 4 bases and J gave up 3 bases; unmatched junction bases: 12. CDR1 and CDR2 from the germline V gene are SGHAT and FQNNGV. The CDR3 is CASSSGAGTGGADTEAFF. CDR3 in DNA: TGTGCCAGCAGCTCCGGGGCCGGGACAGGGGGCGCGGACACTGAAGCTTTCTTT.

The sample holds a few counts of this clone. The rearrangement uses TRBV10-2 and TRBJ2-7; maybe TRBD2 (5 bases). Trimming took 9 bases from V and 3 from J, leaving 12 bases between them. The CDR3 is 12 residues long. Germline V gives CDR1 WSHSY, CDR2 SAAADI. CDR3 DNA sequence: TGCGCCAGTTCGACGGGATACTACGAGCAGTACTTC. Translated: CASSTGYYEQYF.

V and J are TRBV9 and TRBJ1-2; TRBD1 aligns across 10 bases. V dropped 0 bases and J dropped 3; count of bases not matched to a gene: 2. This CDR3 is built from 15 residues. Per germline, CDR1 SGDLS and CDR2 YYNGEE. For the CDR3, the DNA is TGTGCCAGCAGCGTAGATGGGACAGGGGACTATGGCTACACCTTC. Protein: CASSVDGTGDYGYTF. Combining the CDR3 with reference TRBV9 and TRBJ1-2 gives the whole variable domain DSGVTQTPKHLITATGQRVTLRCSPRSGDLSVYWYQQSLDQGLQFLIQYYNGEERAKGNILERFSAQQFPDLHSELNLSSLELGDSALYFCASSVDGTGDYGYTFGSGTRLTVV.

The V and J genes are TRBV10-2 and TRBJ1-1; D not certain. V was cut by 4 bases and J by 0 bases, with 12 bases left in between. Germline CDR1 and CDR2: WSHSY and SAAADI. The CDR3 extends over 15 amino acids. The CDR3 DNA reads TGCGCCAGCAGTGCTGGCCGTAGGGTGAACACTGAAGCTTTCTTT. This gives the protein CASSAGRRVNTEAFF.

This chain joins TRBV19 and TRBJ1-1; 9 bases are a match to TRBD1. This CDR3 has 15 amino acids. Germline V gene data show CDR1 as LNHDA and CDR2 as SQIVND (reference sequence). Germline trimming cut 2 bases from V and 8 bases from J; bases unmatched to any gene: 9. The CDR3 nucleotides read TGTGCCAGTAGTATACCGGGACAGGGATCATCCGAAGCTTTCTTT. As protein: CASSIPGQGSSEAFF. Filled out from reference TRBV19 and TRBJ1-1, the complete variable domain reads DGGITQSPKYLFRKEGQNVTLSCEQNLNHDAMYWYRQDPGQGLRLIYYSQIVNDFQKGDIAEGYSVSREKKESFPLTVTSAQKNPTAFYLCASSIPGQGSSEAFFGQGTRLTVV.

This chain joins TRBV27 and TRBJ2-1; 13 nucleotides align to TRBD2. Germline V gene lookup returns CDR1 MNHEY and CDR2 SMNVEV (reference sequence). J gave up 2 bases and V 5 bases, and 6 bases lay outside the gene matches. The CDR3 extends over 17 amino acids. CDR3 in amino acids: CASSARLAGGPYNEQFF. CDR3 bases: TGTGCCAGCAGTGCAAGACTAGCGGGAGGACCCTACAATGAGCAGTTCTTC.

The chain employs TRBV5-6 and TRBJ2-5; 15 bases are shared with TRBD2. CDR3 length: 18 amino acids. Germline V CDR1 and CDR2: SGHDT, YYEEEE. J gave up 1 base and V 3 bases, and 7 bases lay outside the gene matches. CDR3 in DNA: TGTGCCAGCAGCTCAGGGACTAGCGGGAGGTGGGCCCAAGAGACCCAGTACTTC. This translates into CASSSGTSGRWAQETQYF.

This clone has just one count. The gene calls are TRBV7-6 and TRBJ2-1; 7 bases align to TRBD2. CDR3 length: 13 residues. Germline CDR1 SGHVS, CDR2 FNYEAQ. Trimming took 8 bases from V and 7 from J; bases not matched to a gene: 8. In DNA form, the CDR3 reads TGTGCCAGCGGGCGGGGGAGGGCAAATGAGCAGTTCTTC. This encodes CASGRGRANEQFF.

There are a few counts of this clone. V and J are TRBV5-1 and TRBJ2-1, with 14 positions matching TRBD2. The germline CDR1 and CDR2 sequences are SGHRS and YFSETQ. With 4 bases clipped from V and 7 bases from J, the junction kept 13 bases outside the gene matches. The CDR3 loop spans 18 amino acids. In DNA form, the CDR3 reads TGCGCCAGCAGCCCCGGAGGGGGACTAGCGGGAGTAATGAATGAGCAGTTCTTC. Protein: CASSPGGGLAGVMNEQFF.

The chain recombines TRBV11-2 with TRBJ2-7, with D unresolved. The CDR3 covers 14 residues. Trimming removed 1 base from V and 2 bases from J, with 9 bases in between. Germline CDR1 reads SGHAT; CDR2 reads FQNNGV. CDR3 nucleotide sequence: TGTGCCAGCAGCTTAGTTAGGTCCGCCTACGAGCAGTACTTC. Translating gives CASSLVRSAYEQYF.